The T cell receptor (beta chain) under discussion was sequenced for a study of blood T cell repertoires in COVID-19. The V and J ends lost 3 bases and 2 bases respectively, with 13 bases between them. CDR3 length equals 15 residues. Germline V CDR1 and CDR2: MDHEN, SYDVKM. TCRdb keeps only in-frame clones here, not all; method: immunoSEQ multiplex PCR. The sample includes a few hundred thousand clones, approximately 78% of them seen just once. Sequencing was carried out using peripheral blood. This receptor was obtained from a woman in her seventies with COVID-19, enrolled during active disease. V gene TRBV28 combines with J gene TRBJ1-2, with TRBD1 as a possible D gene (6 bases). CDR3 nucleotide sequence: TGTGCCAGCAGTTTTCCCTCAGGGGCGAACTATGGCTACACCTTC. The encoded protein is CASSFPSGANYGYTF.